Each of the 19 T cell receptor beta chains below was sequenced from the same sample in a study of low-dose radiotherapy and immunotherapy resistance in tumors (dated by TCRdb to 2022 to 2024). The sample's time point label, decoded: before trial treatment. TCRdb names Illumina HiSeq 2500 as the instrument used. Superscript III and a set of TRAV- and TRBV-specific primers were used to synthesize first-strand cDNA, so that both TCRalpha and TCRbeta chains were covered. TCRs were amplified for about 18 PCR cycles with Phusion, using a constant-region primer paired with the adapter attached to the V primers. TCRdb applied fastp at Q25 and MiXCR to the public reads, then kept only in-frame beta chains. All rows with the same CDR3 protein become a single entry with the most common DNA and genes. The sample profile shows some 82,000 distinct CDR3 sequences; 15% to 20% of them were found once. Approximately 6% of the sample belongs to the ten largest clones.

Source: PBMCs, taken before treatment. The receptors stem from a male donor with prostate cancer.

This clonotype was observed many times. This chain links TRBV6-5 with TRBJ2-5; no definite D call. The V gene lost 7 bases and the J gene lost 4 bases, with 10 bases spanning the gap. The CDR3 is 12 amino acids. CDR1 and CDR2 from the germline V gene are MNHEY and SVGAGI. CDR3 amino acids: CASTSSSETQYF. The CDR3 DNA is TGTGCCAGCACCAGTTCTTCAGAGACCCAGTACTTC.

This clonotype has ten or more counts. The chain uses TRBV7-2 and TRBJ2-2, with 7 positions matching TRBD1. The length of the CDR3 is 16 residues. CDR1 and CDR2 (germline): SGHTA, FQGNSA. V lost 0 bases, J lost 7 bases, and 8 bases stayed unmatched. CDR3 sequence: CASSLARTGEVGELFF. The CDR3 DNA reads TGTGCCAGCAGCTTAGCGCGGACAGGCGAGGTCGGGGAGCTGTTTTTT.

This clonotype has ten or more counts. The CDR3 loop is CASSYSGAGGQETQYF. In DNA, the CDR3 is TGTGCCAGCAGTTACTCCGGGGCGGGGGGTCAAGAGACCCAGTACTTC. The chain links TRBV6-5 to TRBJ2-5; 8 nucleotides agree with TRBD2. The trim removed 0 bases at V and 2 bases at J, leaving 5 bases unmatched. CDR1 and CDR2 from the germline V gene are MNHEY and SVGAGI. There are 16 residues in the CDR3.

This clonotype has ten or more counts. The DNA of the CDR3 is TGTGCCAGCTCACCCCCGGGACTAATGAGTGAGCAGTTCTTC. Translating it yields CASSPPGLMSEQFF. J is TRBJ2-1 and V is TRBV18; 7 bases match TRBD2. This CDR3 has 14 amino acids. Unmatched junction bases numbered 8, after V lost 3 bases and J lost 9 bases. From germline, CDR1 is KGHSH and CDR2 LQKENI.

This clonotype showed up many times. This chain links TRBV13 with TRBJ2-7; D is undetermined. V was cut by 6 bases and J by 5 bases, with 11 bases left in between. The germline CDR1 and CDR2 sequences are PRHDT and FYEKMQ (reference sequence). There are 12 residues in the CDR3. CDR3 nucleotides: TGTGCCAGCAGTGTTTGGGGTGACGAGCAGTACTTC. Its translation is CASSVWGDEQYF. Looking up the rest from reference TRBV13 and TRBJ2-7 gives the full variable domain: AAGVIQSPRHLIKEKRETATLKCYPIPRHDTVYWYQQGPGQDPQFLISFYEKMQSDKGSIPDRFSAQQFSDYHSELNMSSLELGDSALYFCASSVWGDEQYFGPGTRLTVT.

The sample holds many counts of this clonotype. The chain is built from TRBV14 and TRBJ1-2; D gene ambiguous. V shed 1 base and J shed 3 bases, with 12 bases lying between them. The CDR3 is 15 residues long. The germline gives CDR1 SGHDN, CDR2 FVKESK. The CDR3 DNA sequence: TGTGCCAGCAGCCAAGGACTCGAGCGGTACTATGGCTACACCTTC. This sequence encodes CASSQGLERYYGYTF. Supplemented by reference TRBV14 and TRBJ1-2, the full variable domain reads EAGVTQFPSHSVIEKGQTVTLRCDPISGHDNLYWYRRVMGKEIKFLLHFVKESKQDESGMPNNRFLAERTGGTYSTLKVQPAELEDSGVYFCASSQGLERYYGYTFGSGTRLTVV.

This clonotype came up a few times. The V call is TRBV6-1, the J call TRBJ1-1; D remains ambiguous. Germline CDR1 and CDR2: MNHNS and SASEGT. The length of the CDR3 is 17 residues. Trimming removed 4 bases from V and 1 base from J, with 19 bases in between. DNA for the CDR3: TGTGCCAGCAGTGGGCGGGCCAGAGACGGGCCGAACACTGAAGCTTTCTTT. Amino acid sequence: CASSGRARDGPNTEAFF.

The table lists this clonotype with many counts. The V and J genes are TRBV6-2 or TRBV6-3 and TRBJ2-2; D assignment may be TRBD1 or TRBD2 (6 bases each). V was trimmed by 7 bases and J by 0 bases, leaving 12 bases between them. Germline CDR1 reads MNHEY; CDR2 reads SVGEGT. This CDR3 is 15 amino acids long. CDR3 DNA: TGTGCCAGCAACCCGGGGGCCGCGAACACCGGGGAGCTGTTTTTT. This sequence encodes CASNPGAANTGELFF.

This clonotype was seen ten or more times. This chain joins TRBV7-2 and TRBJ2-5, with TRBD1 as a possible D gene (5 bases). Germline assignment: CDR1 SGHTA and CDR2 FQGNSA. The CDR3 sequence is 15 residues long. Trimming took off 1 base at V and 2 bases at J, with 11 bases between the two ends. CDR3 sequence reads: CASSLVRQIQETQYF. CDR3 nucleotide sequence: TGTGCCAGCAGCTTAGTTCGACAGATTCAAGAGACCCAGTACTTC. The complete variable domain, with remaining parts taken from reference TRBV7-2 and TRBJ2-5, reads GAGVSQSPSNKVTEKGKDVELRCDPISGHTALYWYRQSLGQGLEFLIYFQGNSAPDKSGLPSDRFSAERTGGSVSTLTIQRTQQEDSAVYLCASSLVRQIQETQYFGPGTRLLVL.

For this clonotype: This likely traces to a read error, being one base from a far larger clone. The CDR3 sequence: CASSLDRDLSTEAFF. The CDR3, as DNA: TGTGCCAGCAGCTTGGACAGGGATCTGAGTACTGAAGCTTTCTTT. The V call is TRBV13, the J call TRBJ1-1; 8 bases match TRBD1. The CDR3 loop spans 15 amino acids. J gave up 5 bases and V 3 bases, and 8 bases lay outside the gene matches. CDR1 PRHDT and CDR2 FYEKMQ come from the germline V gene (reference sequence).

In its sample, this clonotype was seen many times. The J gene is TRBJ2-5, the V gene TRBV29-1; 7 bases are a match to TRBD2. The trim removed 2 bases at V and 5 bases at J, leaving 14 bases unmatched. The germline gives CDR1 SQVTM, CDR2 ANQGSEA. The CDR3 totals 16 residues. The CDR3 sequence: CSVERSSAGRLETQYF. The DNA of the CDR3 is TGCAGCGTTGAACGTTCCTCAGCGGGACGGTTGGAGACCCAGTACTTC. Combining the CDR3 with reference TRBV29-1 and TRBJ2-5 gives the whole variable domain SAVISQKPSRDICQRGTSLTIQCQVDSQVTMMFWYRQQPGQSLTLIATANQGSEATYESGFVIDKFPISRPNLTFSTLTVSNMSPEDSSIYLCSVERSSAGRLETQYFGPGTRLLVL.

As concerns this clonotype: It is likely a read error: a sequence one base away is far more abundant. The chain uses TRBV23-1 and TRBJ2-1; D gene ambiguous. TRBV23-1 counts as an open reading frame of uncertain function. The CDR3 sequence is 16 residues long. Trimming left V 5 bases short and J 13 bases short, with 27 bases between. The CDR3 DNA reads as TGCGCCAGCAGTACCGTAGTAGGACCTACTCAAGAGACCCAGTTCTTC. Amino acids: CASSTVVGPTQETQFF.

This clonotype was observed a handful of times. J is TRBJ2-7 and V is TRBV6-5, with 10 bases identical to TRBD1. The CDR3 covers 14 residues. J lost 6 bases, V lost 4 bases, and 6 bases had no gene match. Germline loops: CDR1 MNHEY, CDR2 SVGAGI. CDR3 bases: TGTGCCAGCAGTTCGGGACAGGGGAGGGTCGAGCAGTACTTC. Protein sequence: CASSSGQGRVEQYF.

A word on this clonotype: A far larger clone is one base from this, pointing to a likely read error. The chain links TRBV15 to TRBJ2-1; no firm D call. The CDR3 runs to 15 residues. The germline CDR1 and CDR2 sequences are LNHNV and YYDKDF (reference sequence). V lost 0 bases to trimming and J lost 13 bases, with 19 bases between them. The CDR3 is CATSRDPQIQETQFF. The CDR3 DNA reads TGTGCCACCAGCAGAGATCCGCAGATTCAAGAGACCCAGTTCTTC.

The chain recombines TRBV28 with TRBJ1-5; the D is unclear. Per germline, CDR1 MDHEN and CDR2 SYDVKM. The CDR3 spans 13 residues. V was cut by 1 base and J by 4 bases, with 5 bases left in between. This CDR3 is CASSLSPNQPQHF. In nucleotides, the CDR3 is TGTGCCAGCAGTTTATCTCCTAATCAGCCCCAGCATTTT.

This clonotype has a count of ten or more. The CDR3 sequence is CSAWENEQFF. The CDR3 nucleotides read TGCAGCGCATGGGAAAATGAGCAGTTCTTC. This chain connects TRBV29-1 to TRBJ2-1; D unresolved. CDR1 is SQVTM and CDR2 is ANQGSEA in the germline V gene. V lost 7 bases, J lost 7 bases, and 8 bases lay in between. The CDR3 spans 10 residues.

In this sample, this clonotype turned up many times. The CDR3 spells CASSLALFDRVNTEAFF. For the CDR3, the DNA is TGTGCCAGCAGCTTAGCCCTGTTTGACAGGGTTAACACTGAAGCTTTCTTT. The chain is built from TRBV7-2 and TRBJ1-1; 7 bases are shared with TRBD1. CDR1 SGHTA and CDR2 FQGNSA come from the germline V gene. The V gene end was trimmed by 0 bases and the J gene end by 2 bases; junction bases not matched to a gene: 9. The CDR3 runs 17 residues.

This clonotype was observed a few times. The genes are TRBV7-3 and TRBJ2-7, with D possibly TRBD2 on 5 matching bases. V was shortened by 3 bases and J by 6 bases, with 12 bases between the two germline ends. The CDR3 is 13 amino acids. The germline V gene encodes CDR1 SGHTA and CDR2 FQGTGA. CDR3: CASSFSAPTEQYF. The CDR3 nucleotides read TGTGCCAGCAGCTTTAGCGCCCCGACCGAGCAGTACTTC.

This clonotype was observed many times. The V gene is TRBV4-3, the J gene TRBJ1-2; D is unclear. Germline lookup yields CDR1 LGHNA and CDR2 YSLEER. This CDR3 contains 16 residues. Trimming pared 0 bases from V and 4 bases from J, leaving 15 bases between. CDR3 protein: CASSQDRAGDAYGYTF. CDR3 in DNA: TGCGCCAGCAGCCAAGATCGGGCAGGCGACGCCTATGGCTACACCTTC.